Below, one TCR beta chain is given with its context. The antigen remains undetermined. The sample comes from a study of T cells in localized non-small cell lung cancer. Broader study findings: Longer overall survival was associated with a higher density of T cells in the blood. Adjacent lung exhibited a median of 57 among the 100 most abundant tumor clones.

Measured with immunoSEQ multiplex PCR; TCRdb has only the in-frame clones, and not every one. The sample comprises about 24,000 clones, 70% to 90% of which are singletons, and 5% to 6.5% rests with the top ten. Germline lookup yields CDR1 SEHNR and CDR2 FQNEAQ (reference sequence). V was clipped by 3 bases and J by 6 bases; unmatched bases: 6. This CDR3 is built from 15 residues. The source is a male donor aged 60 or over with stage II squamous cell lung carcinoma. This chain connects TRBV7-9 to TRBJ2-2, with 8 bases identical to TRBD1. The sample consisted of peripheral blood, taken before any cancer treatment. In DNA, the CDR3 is TGTGCCAGCAGCTTTGGACAGGGCGCCGCCGGGGAGCTGTTTTTT. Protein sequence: CASSFGQGAAGELFF.